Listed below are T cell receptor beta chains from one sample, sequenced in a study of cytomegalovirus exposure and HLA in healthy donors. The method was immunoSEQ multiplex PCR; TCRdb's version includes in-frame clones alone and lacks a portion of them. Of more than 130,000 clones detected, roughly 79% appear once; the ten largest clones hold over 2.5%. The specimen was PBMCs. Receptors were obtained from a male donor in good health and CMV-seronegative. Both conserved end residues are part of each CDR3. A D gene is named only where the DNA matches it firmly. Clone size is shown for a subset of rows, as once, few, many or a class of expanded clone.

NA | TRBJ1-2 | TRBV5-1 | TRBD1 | TGCGCCACCGGATTACCTCAGGGGGCAGTGAGAGGCTACACCTTC | CATGLPQGAVRGYTF
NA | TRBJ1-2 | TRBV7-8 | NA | TGTGCCAGCAGCGCAGGGGTTGGAGTTCGTGGCTACACCTTC | CASSAGVGVRGYTF
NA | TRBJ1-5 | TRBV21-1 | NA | TGTGCCAGCAGCGCTTCAGGCCGGACAAAAGGACAAAACGATAGCAATCAGCCCCAGCATTTT | CASSASGRTKGQNDSNQPQHF
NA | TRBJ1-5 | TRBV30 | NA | TGTGCCTGGAGGGACCCGACTAGCCGGAATCAGCCCCAGCATTTT | CAWRDPTSRNQPQHF
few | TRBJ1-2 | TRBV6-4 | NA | TGTGCCAGCAGTGACCTAACGGGGTATGGCTACACCTTC | CASSDLTGYGYTF
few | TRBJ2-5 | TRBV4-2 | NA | TGTGCCAGCAGCCAAGACTTTAAAGAGACCCAGTACTTC | CASSQDFKETQYF
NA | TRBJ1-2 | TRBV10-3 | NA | TGTGCCTCAACGGGCCAAGGGAGCGTCGAAGGTGGCTACACCTTC | CASTGQGSVEGGYTF
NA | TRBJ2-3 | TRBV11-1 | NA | TGTGCCAGCAGCATACAGGTTGGGGATACGCAGTATTTT | CASSIQVGDTQYF
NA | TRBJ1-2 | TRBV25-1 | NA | TGTGCCAGCAGTGAATCAGGGCTCTATGGCTACACCTTC | CASSESGLYGYTF
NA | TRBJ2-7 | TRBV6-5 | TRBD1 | TGTGCCAGCAGTTTGACAGGGTTCGGCTCCTACGAGCAGTACTTC | CASSLTGFGSYEQYF
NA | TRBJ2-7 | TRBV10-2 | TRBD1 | TGCGCCAGCACAGTGACAGGGTGGCGCGAGCAGTACTTC | CASTVTGWREQYF
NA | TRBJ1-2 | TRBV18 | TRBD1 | TGTGCCAGCTCACTAGGGACAGGCGGCCCCTATGGCTACACCTTC | CASSLGTGGPYGYTF
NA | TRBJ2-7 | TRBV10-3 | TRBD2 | TGTGCCATCAGTGATCTAGCGGGAGGGCACTACGAGCAGTACTTC | CAISDLAGGHYEQYF
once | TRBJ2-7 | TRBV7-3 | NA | TGTGCCAGCAGCTTAAGGGGCCCTCCTGGCGAGCAGTACTTC | CASSLRGPPGEQYF
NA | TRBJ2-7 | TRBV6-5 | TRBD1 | TGTGCCAGCCAACGGACAGGGGTCGCCTACGAGCAGTACTTC | CASQRTGVAYEQYF